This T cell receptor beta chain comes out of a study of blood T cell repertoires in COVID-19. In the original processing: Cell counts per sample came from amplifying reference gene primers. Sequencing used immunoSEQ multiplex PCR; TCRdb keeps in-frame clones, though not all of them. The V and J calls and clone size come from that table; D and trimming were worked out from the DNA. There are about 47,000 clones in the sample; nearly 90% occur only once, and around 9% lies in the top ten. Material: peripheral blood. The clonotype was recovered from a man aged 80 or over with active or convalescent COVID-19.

CDR3 residues: CSAGTGASGANVLTF. For the CDR3, the DNA is TGCAGTGCCGGGACAGGGGCCTCTGGGGCCAACGTCCTGACTTTC. The rearrangement links TRBV29-1 to TRBJ2-6; 10 nucleotides match TRBD1. CDR1 is SQVTM, CDR2 ANQGSEA, per germline. CDR3 length: 15 residues.